This TCR beta chain was observed in a study of blood T cell repertoires in COVID-19. Looking at the study overall: Sites in the United States, Italy and Spain provided acute and convalescent COVID-19 samples. Sources were T cells, B-cell-depleted T cells, or PBMCs; the material itself was cDNA or gDNA.

The CDR3 contains 16 residues. Per the original methods: Using reference gene primer amplification, nucleated cell counts were estimated. The protocol was immunoSEQ multiplex PCR, while the TCRdb copy is restricted to in-frame clones and leaves out a portion. The DNA was the basis for D and trimming; V, J and clone size are from that table. The sample includes 110,000 to 150,000 clones, about 89% seen only once; the top ten take roughly 2.9%. The chain combines TRBV21-1 with TRBJ2-7; TRBD1 is taken as the D call from the table, unchecked against the DNA. TRBV21-1 is described as a pseudogene. This sequence was found in a man aged 55 to 70 with active or convalescent COVID-19. Specimen: peripheral blood. The CDR3 region is CASSKGSGTGDYEQYF. The CDR3 DNA reads TGTGCCAGCAGCAAAGGCTCAGGGACAGGGGACTACGAGCAGTACTTC.